The clone carrying this TCR beta chain was observed a few times. Its target is not known. Trimming took 5 bases from V and 6 from J, leaving 13 bases between them. The CDR3 length is 13 residues. Germline-derived CDR1 and CDR2 are LNHDA and SQIVND (reference sequence). Investigators excluded patients with uncontrolled infection, other autoimmune disease, pregnancy or lactation. This sample was included in a study of T cells in Graves' hyperthyroidism and ophthalmopathy. Study conclusions and caveats: In blood, most of the thyroid clonotypes expanded above 0.001 were also present.

TCR beta CDR3 regions were amplified from RNA transcripts. A first-round RT-PCR of the TCR CDR3 used the HTBI primer set. TCRdb passed the multiplex PCR reads through MiXCR, listing each CDR3 protein once. The sample lists over 300,000 distinct CDR3 sequences, about 15% occurring once. The clonotype was recovered from a woman aged 55-69 years with Graves' hyperthyroidism. The chain has TRBV19 and TRBJ2-5; tentative D call: TRBD2 (5 bases). Sequenced sample: blood. CDR3 sequence: CASSLTGGKTQYF. The CDR3 DNA is TGTGCCAGTAGTCTGACCGGAGGTAAGACCCAGTACTTC.